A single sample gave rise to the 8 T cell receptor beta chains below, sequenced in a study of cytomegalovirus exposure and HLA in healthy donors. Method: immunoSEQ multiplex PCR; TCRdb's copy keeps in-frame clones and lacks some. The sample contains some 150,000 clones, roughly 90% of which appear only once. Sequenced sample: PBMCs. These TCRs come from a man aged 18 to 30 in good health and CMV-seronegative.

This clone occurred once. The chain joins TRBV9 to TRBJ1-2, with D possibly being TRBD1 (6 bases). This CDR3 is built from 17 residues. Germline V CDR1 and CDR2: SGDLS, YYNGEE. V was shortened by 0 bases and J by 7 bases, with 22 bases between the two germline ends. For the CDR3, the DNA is TGTGCCAGCAGCGTAGAAGTAGGGACACCCCCTAGGAGTGGCTACACCTTC. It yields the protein CASSVEVGTPPRSGYTF.

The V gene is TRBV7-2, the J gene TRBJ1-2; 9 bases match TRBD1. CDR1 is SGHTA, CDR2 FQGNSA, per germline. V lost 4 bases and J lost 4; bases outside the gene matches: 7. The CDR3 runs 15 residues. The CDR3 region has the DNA TGTGCCAGCAGCTCCTTCCACAGGGGGCTCTATGGCTACACCTTC. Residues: CASSSFHRGLYGYTF. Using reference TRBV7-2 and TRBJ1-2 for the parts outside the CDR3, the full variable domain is GAGVSQSPSNKVTEKGKDVELRCDPISGHTALYWYRQSLGQGLEFLIYFQGNSAPDKSGLPSDRFSAERTGGSVSTLTIQRTQQEDSAVYLCASSSFHRGLYGYTFGSGTRLTVV.

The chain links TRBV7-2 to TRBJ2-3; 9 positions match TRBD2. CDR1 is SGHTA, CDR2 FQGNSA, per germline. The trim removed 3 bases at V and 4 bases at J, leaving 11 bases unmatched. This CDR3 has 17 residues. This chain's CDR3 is CASSFRRASGRPDTQYF. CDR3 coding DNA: TGTGCCAGCAGCTTCAGGCGGGCGAGCGGGAGGCCAGATACGCAGTATTTT.

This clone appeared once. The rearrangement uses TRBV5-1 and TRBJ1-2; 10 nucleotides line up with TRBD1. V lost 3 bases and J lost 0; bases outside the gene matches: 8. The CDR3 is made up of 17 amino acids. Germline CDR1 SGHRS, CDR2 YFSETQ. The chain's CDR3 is CASSYAWDRGSNYGYTF. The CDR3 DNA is TGCGCCAGCAGCTACGCGTGGGACAGGGGATCTAACTATGGCTACACCTTC. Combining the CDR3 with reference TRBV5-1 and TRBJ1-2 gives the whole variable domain KAGVTQTPRYLIKTRGQQVTLSCSPISGHRSVSWYQQTPGQGLQFLFEYFSETQRNKGNFPGRFSGRQFSNSRSEMNVSTLELGDSALYLCASSYAWDRGSNYGYTFGSGTRLTVV.

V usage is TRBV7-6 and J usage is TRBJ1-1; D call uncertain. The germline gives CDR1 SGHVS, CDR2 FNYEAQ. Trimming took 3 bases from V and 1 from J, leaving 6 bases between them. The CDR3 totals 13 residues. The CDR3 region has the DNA TGTGCCAGCAGCTTCCCAGAGAACACTGAAGCTTTCTTT. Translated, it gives CASSFPENTEAFF.

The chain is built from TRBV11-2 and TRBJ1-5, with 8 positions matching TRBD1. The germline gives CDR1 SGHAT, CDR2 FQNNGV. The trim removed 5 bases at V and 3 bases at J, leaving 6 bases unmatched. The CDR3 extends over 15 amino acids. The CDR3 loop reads CASSVDRDLNQPQHF. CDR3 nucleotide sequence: TGTGCCAGCAGCGTGGACAGGGACCTCAATCAGCCCCAGCATTTT.

The CDR3 region is CASSTGLLDEQFF. In DNA, the CDR3 is TGCGCCAGCAGCACTGGACTACTCGATGAGCAGTTCTTC. The gene calls are TRBV5-1 and TRBJ2-1; a possible D gene is TRBD2 (6 bases). Per germline, CDR1 SGHRS and CDR2 YFSETQ. The V end lost 4 bases, the J end lost 8 bases, and 13 bases lay between the germline ends. CDR3 size: 13 residues.

CDR3 coding DNA: TGCGCCAGCAGCCTAGGGACAGGGAGGGAAAAACTGTTTTTT. It encodes CASSLGTGREKLFF. V is TRBV5-1 and J is TRBJ1-4; 9 bases agree with TRBD1. The CDR3 runs 14 residues. Germline-derived CDR1 and CDR2 are SGHRS and YFSETQ. The trim removed 4 bases at V and 8 bases at J, leaving 6 bases unmatched.